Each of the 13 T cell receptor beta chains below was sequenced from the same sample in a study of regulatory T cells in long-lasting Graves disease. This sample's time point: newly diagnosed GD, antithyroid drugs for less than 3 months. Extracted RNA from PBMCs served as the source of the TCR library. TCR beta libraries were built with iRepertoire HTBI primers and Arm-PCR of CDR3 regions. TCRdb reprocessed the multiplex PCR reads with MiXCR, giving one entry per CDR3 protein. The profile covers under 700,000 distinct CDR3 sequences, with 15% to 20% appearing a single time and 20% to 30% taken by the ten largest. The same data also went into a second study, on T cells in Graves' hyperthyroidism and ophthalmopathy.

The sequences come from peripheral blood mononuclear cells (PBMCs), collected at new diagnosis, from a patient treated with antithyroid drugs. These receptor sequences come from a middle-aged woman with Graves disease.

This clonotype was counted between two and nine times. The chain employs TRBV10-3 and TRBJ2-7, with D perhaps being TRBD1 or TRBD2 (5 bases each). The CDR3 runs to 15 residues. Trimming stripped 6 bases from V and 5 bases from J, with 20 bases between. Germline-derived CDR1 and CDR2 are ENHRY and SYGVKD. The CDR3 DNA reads TGTGCCATCAGAAGTTCGGGGCCTCTCGGGAACGAGCAGTACTTC. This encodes CAIRSSGPLGNEQYF.

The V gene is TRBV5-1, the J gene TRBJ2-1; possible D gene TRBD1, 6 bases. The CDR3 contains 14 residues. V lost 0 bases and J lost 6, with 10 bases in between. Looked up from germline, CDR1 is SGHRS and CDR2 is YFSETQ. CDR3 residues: CASSLGDKGNEQFF. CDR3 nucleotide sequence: TGCGCCAGCAGCTTGGGGGACAAGGGCAATGAGCAGTTCTTC.

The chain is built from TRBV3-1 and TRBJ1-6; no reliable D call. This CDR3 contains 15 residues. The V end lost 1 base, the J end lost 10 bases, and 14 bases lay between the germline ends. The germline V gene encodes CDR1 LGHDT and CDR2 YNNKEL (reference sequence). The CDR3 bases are TGTGCCAGCAGCCAAGTTTACGGGGTAGAGTCACCCCTCCACTTT. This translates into CASSQVYGVESPLHF.

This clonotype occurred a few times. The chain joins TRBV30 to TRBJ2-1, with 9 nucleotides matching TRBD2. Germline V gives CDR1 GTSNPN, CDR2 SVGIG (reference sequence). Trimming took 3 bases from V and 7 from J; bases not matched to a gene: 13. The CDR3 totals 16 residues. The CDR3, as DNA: TGTGCCTGGAGAGGCCCCCTAGCGGGGAAGGAAAATGAGCAGTTCTTC. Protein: CAWRGPLAGKENEQFF.

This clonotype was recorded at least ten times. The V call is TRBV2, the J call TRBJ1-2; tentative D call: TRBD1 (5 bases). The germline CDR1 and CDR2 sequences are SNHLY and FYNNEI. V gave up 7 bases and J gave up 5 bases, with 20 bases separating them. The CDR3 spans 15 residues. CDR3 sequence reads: CASTAGGGREYGYTF. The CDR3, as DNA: TGTGCCAGCACCGCCGGGGGTGGCAGGGAGTATGGCTACACCTTC.

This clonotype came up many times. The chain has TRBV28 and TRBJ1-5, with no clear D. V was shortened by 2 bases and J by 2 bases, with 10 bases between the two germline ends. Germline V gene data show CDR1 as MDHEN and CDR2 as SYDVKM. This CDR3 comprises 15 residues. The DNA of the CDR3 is TGTGCCAGCAGTTTAATGGGAGTCGGCAATCAGCCCCAGCATTTT. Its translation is CASSLMGVGNQPQHF.

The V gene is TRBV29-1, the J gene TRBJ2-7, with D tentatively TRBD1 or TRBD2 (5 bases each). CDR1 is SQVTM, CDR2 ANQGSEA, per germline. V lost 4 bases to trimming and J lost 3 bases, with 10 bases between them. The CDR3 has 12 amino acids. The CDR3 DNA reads TGCAGCGTTGGAGGGGCCTTCTACGAGCAGTACTTC. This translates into CSVGGAFYEQYF.

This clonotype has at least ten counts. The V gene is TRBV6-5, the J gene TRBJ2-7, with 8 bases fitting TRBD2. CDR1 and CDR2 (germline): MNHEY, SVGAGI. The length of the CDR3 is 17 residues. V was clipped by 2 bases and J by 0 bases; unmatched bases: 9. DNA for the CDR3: TGTGCCAGCAGTTACGGGGCAAGCGGGGGTAGCTCCTACGAGCAGTACTTC. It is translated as CASSYGASGGSSYEQYF.

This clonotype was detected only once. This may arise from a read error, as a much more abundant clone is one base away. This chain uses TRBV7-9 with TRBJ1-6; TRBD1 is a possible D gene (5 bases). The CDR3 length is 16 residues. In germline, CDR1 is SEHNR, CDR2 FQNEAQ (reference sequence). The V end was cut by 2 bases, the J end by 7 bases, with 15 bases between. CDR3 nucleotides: TGTGCCAGCAGCTTACGGGATCAGGGTTGGAATTCACCCCTCCACTTT. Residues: CASSLRDQGWNSPLHF. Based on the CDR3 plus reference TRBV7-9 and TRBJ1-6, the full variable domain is DTGVSQNPRHKITKRGQNVTFRCDPISEHNRLYWYRQTLGQGPEFLTYFQNEAQLEKSRLLSDRFSAERPKGSFSTLEIQRTEQGDSAMYLCASSLRDQGWNSPLHFGNGTRLTVT.

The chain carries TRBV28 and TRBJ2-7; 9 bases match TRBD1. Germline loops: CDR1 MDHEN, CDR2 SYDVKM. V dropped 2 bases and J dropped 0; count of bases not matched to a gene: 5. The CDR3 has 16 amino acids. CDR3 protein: CASSLVRTGVSYEQYF. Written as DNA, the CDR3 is TGTGCCAGCAGTTTAGTCAGGACAGGGGTCTCCTACGAGCAGTACTTC.

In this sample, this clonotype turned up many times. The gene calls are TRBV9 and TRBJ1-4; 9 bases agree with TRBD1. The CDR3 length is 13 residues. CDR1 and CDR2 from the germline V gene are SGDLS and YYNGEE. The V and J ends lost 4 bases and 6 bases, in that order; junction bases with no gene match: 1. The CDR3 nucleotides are TGTGCCAGCAGCCGGACAGGGGATGAAAAACTGTTTTTT. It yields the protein CASSRTGDEKLFF.

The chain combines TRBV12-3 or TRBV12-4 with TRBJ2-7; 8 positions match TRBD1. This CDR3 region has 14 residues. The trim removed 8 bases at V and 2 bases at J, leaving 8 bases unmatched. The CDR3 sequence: CASGGTGRTYEQYF. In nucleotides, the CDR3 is TGTGCCAGCGGAGGGACAGGCCGAACCTACGAGCAGTACTTC.

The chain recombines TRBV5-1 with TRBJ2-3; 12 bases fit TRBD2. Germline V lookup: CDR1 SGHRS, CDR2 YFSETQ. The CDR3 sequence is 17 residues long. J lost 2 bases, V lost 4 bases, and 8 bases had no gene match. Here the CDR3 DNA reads TGCGCCAGCAGCCGCTTCGGACTAGCGGGGATCACAGATACGCAGTATTTT. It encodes CASSRFGLAGITDTQYF.